This section outlines one T cell receptor beta chain sequence together with its context. Its antigen is undetermined. The source of the sample is a study of early T cells in non-severe SARS-CoV-2 infection. Study-wide findings and caveats: Matches to VDJdb favored anti-spike CD8 responses and missed private and CD4 specificities.

Germline V lookup: CDR1 MNHNY, CDR2 SVGAGI (reference sequence). This CDR3 spans 13 amino acids. The trim removed 6 bases at V and 5 bases at J, leaving 6 bases unmatched. TCRdb re-called the 5' RACE reads through MiXCR, storing one row per CDR3 protein. The sample shows about 55,000 distinct CDR3 sequences, 14% to 15% of them seen only once. The chain links TRBV6-6 to TRBJ2-5; TRBD2 matches 7 bases. The sequence derives from an adult who was a healthcare worker with PCR-confirmed SARS-CoV-2 infection or an uninfected control (not recorded which). This sample comprised whole blood, obtained at baseline. CDR3 sequence: CASSVRGEETQYF. The CDR3 nucleotides read TGTGCCAGCAGCGTACGGGGGGAGGAGACCCAGTACTTC.